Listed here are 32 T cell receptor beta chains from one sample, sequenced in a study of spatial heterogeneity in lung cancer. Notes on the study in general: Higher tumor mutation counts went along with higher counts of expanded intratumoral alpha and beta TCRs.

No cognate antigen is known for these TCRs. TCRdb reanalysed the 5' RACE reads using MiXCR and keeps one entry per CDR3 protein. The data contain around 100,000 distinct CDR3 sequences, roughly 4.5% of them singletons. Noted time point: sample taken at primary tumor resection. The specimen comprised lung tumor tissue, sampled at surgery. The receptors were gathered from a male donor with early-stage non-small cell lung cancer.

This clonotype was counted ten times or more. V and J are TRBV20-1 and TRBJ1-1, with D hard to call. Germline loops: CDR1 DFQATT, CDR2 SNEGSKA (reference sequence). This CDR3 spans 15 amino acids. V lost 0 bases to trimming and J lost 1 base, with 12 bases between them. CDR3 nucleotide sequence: TGCAGTGCTAGAGAAGAAGGAAAAGGGAACACTGAAGCTTTCTTT. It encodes CSAREEGKGNTEAFF.

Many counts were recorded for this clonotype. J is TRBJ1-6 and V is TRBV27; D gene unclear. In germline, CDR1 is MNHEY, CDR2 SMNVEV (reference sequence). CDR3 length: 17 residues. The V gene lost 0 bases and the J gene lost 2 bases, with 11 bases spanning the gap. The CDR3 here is CASSLSLGNAYNSPLHF. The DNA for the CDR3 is TGTGCCAGCAGTTTATCATTGGGGAATGCCTATAATTCACCCCTCCACTTT.

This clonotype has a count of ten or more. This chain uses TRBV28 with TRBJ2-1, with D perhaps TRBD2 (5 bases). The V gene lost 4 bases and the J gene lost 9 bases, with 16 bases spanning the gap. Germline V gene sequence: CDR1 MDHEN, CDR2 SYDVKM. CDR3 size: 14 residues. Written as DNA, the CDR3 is TGTGCCAGCAGTTCCCTCCCTAGCATCAGTGAGCAGTTCTTC. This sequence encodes CASSSLPSISEQFF. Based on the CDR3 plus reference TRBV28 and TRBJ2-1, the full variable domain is DVKVTQSSRYLVKRTGEKVFLECVQDMDHENMFWYRQDPGLGLRLIYFSYDVKMKEKGDIPEGYSVSREKKERFSLILESASTNQTSMYLCASSSLPSISEQFFGPGTRLTVL.

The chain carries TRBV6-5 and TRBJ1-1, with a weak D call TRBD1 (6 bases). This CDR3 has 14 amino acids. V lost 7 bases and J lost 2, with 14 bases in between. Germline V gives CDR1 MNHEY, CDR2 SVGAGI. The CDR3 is CASNSGQTNTEAFF. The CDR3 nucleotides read TGTGCCAGCAATTCAGGACAGACAAACACTGAAGCTTTCTTT.

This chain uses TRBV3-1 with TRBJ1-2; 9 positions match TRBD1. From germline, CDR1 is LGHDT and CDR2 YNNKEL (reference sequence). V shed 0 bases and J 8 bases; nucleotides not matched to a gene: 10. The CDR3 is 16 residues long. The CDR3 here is CASSQEGRTGEEGYTF. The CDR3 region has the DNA TGTGCCAGCAGCCAAGAGGGTCGGACAGGGGAAGAAGGCTACACCTTC.

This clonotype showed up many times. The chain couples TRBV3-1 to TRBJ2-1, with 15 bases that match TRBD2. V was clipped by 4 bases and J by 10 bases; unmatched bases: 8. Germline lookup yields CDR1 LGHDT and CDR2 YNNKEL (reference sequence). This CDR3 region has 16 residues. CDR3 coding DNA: TGTGCCAGCAGCCGAAGGACTAGCGGGAGGGTTGGGGAGCAGTTCTTC. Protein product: CASSRRTSGRVGEQFF.

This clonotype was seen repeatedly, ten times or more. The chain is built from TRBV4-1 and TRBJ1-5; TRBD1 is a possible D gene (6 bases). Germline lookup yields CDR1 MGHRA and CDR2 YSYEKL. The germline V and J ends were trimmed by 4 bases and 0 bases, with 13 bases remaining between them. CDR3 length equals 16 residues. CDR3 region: CASSPRWGPSNQPQHF. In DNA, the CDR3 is TGCGCCAGCAGCCCCAGGTGGGGGCCTAGCAATCAGCCCCAGCATTTT.

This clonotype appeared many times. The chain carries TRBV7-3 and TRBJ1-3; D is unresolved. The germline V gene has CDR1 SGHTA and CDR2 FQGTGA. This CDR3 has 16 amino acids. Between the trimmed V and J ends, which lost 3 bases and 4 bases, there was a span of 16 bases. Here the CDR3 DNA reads TGTGCCAGCAGCTTGGTTCGGAGACCGCGGGGAAACACCATATATTTT. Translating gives CASSLVRRPRGNTIYF.

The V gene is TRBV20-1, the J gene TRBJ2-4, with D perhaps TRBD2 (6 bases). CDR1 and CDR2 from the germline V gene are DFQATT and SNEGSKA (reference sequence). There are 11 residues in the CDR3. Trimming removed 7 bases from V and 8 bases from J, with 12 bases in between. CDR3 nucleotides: TGCAGTGTTGGGACTCGGGACATTCAGTACTTC. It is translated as CSVGTRDIQYF.

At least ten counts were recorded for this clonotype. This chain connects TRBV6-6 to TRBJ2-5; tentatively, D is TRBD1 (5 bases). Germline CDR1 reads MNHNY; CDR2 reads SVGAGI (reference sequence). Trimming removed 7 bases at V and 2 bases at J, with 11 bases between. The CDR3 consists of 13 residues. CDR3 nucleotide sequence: TGTGCCAGCATAAGACAGATGCAAGAGACCCAGTACTTC. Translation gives CASIRQMQETQYF.

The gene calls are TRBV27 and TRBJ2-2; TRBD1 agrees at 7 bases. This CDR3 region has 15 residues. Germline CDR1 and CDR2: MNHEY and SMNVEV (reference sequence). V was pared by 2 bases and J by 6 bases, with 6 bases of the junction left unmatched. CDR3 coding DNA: TGTGCCAGCAGTTTAGCCGGGACAGTCTCCGGGGAGCTGTTTTTT. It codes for CASSLAGTVSGELFF.

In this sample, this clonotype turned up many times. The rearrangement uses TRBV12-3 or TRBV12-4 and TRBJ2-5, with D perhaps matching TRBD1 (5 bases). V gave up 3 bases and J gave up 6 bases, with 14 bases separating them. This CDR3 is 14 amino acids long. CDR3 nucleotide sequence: TGTGCCAGCAGTTTTAGGTCAGGGCCGAAGACCCAGTACTTC. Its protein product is CASSFRSGPKTQYF.

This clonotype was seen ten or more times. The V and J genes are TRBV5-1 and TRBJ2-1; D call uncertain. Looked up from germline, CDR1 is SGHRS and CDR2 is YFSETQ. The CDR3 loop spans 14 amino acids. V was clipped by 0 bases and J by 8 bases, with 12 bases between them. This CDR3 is CASSLDLTPDEQFF. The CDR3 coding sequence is TGCGCCAGCAGCTTGGATCTCACCCCCGATGAGCAGTTCTTC.

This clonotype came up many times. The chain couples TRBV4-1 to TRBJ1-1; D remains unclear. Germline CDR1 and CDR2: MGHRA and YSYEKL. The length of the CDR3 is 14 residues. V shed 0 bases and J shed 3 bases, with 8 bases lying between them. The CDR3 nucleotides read TGCGCCAGCAGCCAAGATCAGACGGACACTGAAGCTTTCTTT. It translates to CASSQDQTDTEAFF.

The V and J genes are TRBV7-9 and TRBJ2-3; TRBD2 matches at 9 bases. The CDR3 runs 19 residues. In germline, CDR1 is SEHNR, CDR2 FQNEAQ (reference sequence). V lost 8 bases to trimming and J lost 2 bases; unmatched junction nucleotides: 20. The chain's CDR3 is CASSRTWAGGPLNTDTQYF. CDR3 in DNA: TGTGCCAGCTCCCGAACTTGGGCGGGAGGGCCCCTAAACACAGATACGCAGTATTTT.

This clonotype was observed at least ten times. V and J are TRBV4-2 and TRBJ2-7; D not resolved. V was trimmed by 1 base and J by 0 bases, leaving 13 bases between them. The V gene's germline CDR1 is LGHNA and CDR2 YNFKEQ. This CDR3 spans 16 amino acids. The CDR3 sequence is CASSQGLRGVSYEQYF. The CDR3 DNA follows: TGTGCCAGCAGCCAAGGCCTGAGAGGCGTCTCCTACGAGCAGTACTTC.

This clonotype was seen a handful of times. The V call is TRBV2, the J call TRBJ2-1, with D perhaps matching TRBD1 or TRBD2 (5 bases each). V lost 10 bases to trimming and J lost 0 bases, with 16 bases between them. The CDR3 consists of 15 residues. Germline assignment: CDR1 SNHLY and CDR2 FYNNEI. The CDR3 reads CANQNPGSSYNEQFF. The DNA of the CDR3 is TGTGCCAACCAAAACCCAGGGAGCTCCTACAATGAGCAGTTCTTC.

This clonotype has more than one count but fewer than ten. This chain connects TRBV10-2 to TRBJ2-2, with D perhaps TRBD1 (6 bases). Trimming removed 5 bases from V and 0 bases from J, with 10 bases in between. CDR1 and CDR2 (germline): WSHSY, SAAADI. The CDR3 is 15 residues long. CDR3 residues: CASSHRDTNTGELFF. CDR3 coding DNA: TGCGCCAGCAGTCACAGGGATACGAACACCGGGGAGCTGTTTTTT.

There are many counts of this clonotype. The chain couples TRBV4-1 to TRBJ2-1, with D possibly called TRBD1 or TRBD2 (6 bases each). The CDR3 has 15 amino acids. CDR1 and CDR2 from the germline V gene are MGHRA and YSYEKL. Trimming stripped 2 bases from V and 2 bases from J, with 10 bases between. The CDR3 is CASSQRGTTYNEQFF. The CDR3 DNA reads TGCGCCAGCAGCCAACGCGGGACAACCTACAATGAGCAGTTCTTC.

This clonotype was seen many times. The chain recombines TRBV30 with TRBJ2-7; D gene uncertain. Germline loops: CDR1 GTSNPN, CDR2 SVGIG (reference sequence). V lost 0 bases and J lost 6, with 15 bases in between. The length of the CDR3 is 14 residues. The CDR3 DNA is TGTGCCTGGAGTGTACAAGGCCTGTTGTTCGAGCAGTACTTC. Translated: CAWSVQGLLFEQYF.

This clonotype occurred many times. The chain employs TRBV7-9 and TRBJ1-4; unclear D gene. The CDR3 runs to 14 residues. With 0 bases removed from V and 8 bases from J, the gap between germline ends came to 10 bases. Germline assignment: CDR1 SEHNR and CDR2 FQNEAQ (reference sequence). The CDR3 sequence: CASSLADRSEKLFF. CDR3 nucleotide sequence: TGTGCCAGCAGCTTAGCAGACCGGAGCGAAAAACTGTTTTTT.

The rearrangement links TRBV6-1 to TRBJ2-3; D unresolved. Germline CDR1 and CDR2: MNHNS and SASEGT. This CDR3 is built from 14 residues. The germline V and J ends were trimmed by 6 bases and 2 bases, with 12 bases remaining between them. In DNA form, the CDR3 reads TGTGCCAGCAGACAGACCACTGACACAGATACGCAGTATTTT. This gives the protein CASRQTTDTDTQYF.

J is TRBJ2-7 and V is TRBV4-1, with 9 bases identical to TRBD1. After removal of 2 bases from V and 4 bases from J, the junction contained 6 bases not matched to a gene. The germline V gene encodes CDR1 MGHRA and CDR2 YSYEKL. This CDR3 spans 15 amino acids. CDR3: CASSQTGTGIYEQYF. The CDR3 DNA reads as TGCGCCAGCAGCCAAACCGGGACAGGGATTTACGAGCAGTACTTC.

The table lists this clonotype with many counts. CDR3 in DNA: TGCAGCGTTGAACTCATCCTGGTACGGACTGAAGCTTTCTTT. Translating gives CSVELILVRTEAFF. The rearrangement joins TRBV29-1 to TRBJ1-1; D remains unclear. Per germline, CDR1 SQVTM and CDR2 ANQGSEA. V was pared by 2 bases and J by 5 bases, with 15 bases between. The CDR3 contains 14 residues.

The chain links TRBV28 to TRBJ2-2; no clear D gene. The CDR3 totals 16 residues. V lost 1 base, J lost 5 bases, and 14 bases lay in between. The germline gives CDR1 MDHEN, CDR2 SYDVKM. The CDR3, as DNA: TGTGCCAGCAGTTTATCCTCAAGAGAAATGACCGGGGAGCTGTTTTTT. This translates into CASSLSSREMTGELFF.

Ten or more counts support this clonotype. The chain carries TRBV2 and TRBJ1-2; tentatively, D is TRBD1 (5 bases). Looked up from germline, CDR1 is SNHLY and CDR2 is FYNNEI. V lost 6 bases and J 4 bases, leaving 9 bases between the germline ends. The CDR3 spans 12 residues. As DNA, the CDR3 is TGTGCCAGCAGCCTTGACAGCTATGGCTACACCTTC. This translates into CASSLDSYGYTF.

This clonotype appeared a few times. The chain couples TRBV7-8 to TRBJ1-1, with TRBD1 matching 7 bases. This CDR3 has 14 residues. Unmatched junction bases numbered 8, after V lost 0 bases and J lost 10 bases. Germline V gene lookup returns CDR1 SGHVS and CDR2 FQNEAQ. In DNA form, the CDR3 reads TGTGCCAGCAGCTTAGCCACAGGGGACCTAATAGCTTTCTTT. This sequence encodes CASSLATGDLIAFF.

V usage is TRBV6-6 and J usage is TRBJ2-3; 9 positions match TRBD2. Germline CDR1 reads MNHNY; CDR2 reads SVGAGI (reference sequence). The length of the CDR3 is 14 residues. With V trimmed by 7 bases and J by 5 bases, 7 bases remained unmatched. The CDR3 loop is CASTPTSGQDTQYF. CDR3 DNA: TGTGCCAGCACCCCGACTAGCGGACAAGATACGCAGTATTTT.

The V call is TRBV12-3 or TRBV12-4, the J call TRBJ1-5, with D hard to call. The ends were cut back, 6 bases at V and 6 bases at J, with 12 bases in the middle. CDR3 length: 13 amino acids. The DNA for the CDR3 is TGTGCCAGCAGGAGAGAAACACTTCAGCCCCAGCATTTT. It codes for CASRRETLQPQHF.

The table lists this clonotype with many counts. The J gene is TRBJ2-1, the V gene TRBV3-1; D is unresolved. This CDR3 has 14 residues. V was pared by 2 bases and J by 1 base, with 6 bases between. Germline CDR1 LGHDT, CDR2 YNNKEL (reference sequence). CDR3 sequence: CASSQPSSYNEQFF. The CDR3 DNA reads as TGTGCCAGCAGCCAACCGAGTTCCTACAATGAGCAGTTCTTC.

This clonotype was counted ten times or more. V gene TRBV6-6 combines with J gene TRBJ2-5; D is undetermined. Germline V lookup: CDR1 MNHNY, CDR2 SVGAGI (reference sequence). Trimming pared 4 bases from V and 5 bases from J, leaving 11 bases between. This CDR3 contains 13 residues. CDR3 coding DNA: TGTGCCAGCAGTTTACCTCCCGGGGAGACCCAGTACTTC. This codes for CASSLPPGETQYF.

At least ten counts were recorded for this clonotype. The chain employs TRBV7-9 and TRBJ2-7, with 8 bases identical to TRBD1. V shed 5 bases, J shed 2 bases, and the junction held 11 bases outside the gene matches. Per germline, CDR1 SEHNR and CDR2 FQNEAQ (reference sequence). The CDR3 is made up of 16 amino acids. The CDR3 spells CASSIRQGPVTYEQYF. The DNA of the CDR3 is TGTGCCAGCAGCATAAGACAGGGGCCGGTAACCTACGAGCAGTACTTC.